Only a few counts were recorded for the clone carrying this T cell receptor beta chain. The antigen remains undetermined. The data are from a study of T-cell memory formation after mild COVID-19. TCRdb fed the 5' RACE reads into MiXCR, producing one record per CDR3 protein. Here the sample spans about 210,000 distinct CDR3 sequences, over 9.5% being singletons. Study findings and constraints: CD4+ bias marked clones expanding day 15 to 37, unlike balanced contracting clones. Some responding clones appeared in pre-infection memory, suggesting cross-reactive memory joined.

Source material: PBMCs or a T cell subset sorted from them (not recorded which). The sequence was collected from a young man who had mild COVID-19 (a few samples of this study predate the infection). Cell type and time point are not known.

CDR3 coding DNA: TGCGCCAGCGCCCAGGGGTTCAATCAGCCCCAGCATTTT. It is translated as CASAQGFNQPQHF. The chain is built from TRBV5-1 and TRBJ1-5; tentatively, D is TRBD1 (6 bases). This CDR3 has 13 amino acids. V shed 7 bases and J shed 3 bases, with 11 bases lying between them. Germline loops: CDR1 SGHRS, CDR2 YFSETQ.